This paragraph covers one TCR beta chain sequence. The germline CDR1 and CDR2 sequences are SGHVS and FQNEAQ. V dropped 5 bases and J dropped 5 bases, with 9 bases sitting between them. This CDR3 region has 12 residues. Blood got drawn at baseline, again on cycle 4 day 1, and then on cycle 7 day 1. Measured with immunoSEQ multiplex PCR; TCRdb has only the in-frame clones, and not every one. The table has tens of thousands of clones, over 70% seen once. The data stem from a study of OX40 agonist ivuxolimab in advanced cancers. Study details: Patients treated during dose escalation were battling hepatocellular carcinoma, melanoma, renal cell or head and neck cancer.

V is TRBV7-8 and J is TRBJ2-5; unclear D gene. The clonotype comes from an adult with an advanced solid tumor such as melanoma, head and neck, liver or kidney cancer. Sequenced material: CD4+ or CD8+ T cells sorted from blood, taken in a trial of the OX40 agonist ivuxolimab. The CDR3 bases are TGTGCCAGCAGCACCGACGGTGAGACCCAGTACTTC. Its protein product is CASSTDGETQYF.